This TCR beta chain was documented in a study of OX40 agonist ivuxolimab in advanced cancers. As for the study in general: Earlier treatment with anti-PD-1, anti-PD-L1 or anti-CTLA-4 was permitted, and under 50% had received some. Partial responses occurred in three patients (one hepatocellular carcinoma, two cutaneous melanoma).

Study conclusions and caveats: Those patients achieving a partial response at 0.1-3.0 mg/kg showed among the lowest clonal expansion.

The data were produced by immunoSEQ multiplex PCR, yet TCRdb's version contains in-frame clones alone and is incomplete. The table records about 70,000 clones, roughly four fifths of them present only once. This clone was observed once. Its antigen is as yet unknown. CDR1 is MDHEN and CDR2 is SYDVKM in the germline V gene. V was clipped by 1 base and J by 2 bases, with 9 bases between them. The CDR3 has 14 residues. This sequence joins TRBV28 and TRBJ2-7; possibly TRBD1 for D (5 bases). The TCR was taken from an adult with an advanced solid tumor such as melanoma, head and neck, liver or kidney cancer. Sequenced here: CD4+ or CD8+ T cells sorted from blood, sampled in a trial of the OX40 agonist ivuxolimab. CDR3 loop: CASSLSGRAYEQYF. CDR3 bases: TGTGCCAGCAGTTTATCGGGCAGGGCCTACGAGCAGTACTTC. Based on the CDR3 plus reference TRBV28 and TRBJ2-7, the full variable domain is DVKVTQSSRYLVKRTGEKVFLECVQDMDHENMFWYRQDPGLGLRLIYFSYDVKMKEKGDIPEGYSVSREKKERFSLILESASTNQTSMYLCASSLSGRAYEQYFGPGTRLTVT.